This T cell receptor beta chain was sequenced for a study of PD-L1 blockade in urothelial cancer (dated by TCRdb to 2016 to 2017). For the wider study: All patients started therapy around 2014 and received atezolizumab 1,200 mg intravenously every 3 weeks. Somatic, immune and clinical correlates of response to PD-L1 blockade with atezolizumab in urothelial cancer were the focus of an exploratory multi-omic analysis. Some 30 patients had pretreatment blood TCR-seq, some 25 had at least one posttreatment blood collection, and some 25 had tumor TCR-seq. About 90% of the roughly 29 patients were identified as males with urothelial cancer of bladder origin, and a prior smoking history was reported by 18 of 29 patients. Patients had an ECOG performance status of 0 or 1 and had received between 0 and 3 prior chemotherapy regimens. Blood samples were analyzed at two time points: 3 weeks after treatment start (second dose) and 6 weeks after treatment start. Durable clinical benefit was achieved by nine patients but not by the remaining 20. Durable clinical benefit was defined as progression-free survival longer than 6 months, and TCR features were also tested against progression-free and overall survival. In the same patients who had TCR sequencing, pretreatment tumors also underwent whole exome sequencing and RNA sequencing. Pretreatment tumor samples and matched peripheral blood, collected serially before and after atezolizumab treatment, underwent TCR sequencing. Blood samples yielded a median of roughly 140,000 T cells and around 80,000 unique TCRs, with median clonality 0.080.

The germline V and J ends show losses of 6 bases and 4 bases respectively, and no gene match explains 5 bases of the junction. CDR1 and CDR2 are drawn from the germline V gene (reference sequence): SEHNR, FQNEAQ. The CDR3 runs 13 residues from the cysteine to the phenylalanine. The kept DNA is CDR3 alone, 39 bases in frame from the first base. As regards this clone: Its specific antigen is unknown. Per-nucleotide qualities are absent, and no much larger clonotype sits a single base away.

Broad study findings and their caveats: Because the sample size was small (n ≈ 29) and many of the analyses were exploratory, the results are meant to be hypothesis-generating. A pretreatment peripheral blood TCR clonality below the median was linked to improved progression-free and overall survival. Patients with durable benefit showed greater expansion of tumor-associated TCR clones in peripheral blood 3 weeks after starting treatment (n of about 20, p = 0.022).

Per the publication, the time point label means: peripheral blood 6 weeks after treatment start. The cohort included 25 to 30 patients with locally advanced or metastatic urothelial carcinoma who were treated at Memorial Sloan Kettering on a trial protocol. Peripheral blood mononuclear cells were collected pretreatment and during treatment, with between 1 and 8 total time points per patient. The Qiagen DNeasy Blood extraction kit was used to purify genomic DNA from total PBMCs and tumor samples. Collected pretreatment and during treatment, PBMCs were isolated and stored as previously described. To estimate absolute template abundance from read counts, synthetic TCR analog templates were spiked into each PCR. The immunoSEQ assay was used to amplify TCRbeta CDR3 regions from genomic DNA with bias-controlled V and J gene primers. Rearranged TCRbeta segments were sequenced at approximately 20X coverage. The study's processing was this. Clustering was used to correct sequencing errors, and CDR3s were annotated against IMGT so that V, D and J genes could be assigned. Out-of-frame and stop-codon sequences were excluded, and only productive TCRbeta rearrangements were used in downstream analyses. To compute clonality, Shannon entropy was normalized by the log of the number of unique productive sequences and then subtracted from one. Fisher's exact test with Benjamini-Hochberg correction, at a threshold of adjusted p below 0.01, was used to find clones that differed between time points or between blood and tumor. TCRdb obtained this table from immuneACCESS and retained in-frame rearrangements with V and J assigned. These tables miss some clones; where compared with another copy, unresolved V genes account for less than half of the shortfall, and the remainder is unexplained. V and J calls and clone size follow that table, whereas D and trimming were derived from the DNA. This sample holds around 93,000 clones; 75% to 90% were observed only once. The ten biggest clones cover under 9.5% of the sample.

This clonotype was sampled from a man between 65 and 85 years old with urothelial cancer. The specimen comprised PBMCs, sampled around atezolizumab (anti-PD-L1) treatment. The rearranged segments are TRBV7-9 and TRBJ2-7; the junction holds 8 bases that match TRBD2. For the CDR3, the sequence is CASSSSGGYEQYF. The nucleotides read TGTGCCAGCAGTTCCAGCGGGGGTTACGAGCAGTACTTC.